The entry below describes one T cell receptor (beta chain). Its antigen is unidentified. Libraries were prepared by immunoSEQ multiplex PCR; TCRdb keeps only in-frame clonotypes and omits some of them. Here the sample spans more than 140,000 clones, around 90% being singletons. This record comes from a study of T cell responses to AZD1222 COVID-19 vaccine. Study as a whole: Analysis merged second doses at about 4 or about 12 weeks.

Study-wide results and caveats: Unmutated variant regions reportedly attract nearly half of all spike-specific TCRs. It was only a handful of AZD1222 recipients who were seropositive at baseline.

V trimming: 5 bases; J trimming: 6 bases; junction bases outside the gene matches: 6. This CDR3 comprises 16 residues. Germline-derived CDR1 and CDR2 are MNHNY and SVGAGI (reference sequence). The rearrangement links TRBV6-6 to TRBJ2-1, with 14 bases aligning to TRBD2. The sample was peripheral blood, taken on day 0 of AZD1222 vaccination. The sequence derives from an adult in good health. CDR3 nucleotides: TGTGCCAGCAGTCCCTACGGACTAGCGGGAGGCAATGAGCAGTTCTTC. It codes for CASSPYGLAGGNEQFF.